This TCR beta chain was sequenced for a study of long-term antiretroviral therapy in people with HIV. Per donor, a minimum of one pre-ART and a minimum of two post-ART PBMC samples were available. Version v3.0 of the immunoSEQ assay was performed at survey level. Sequencing was performed with immunoSEQ multiplex PCR; in TCRdb, only in-frame clones are kept and a portion is missing. The repertoire has under 50,000 clones, more than 80% of them found once; the top ten carry about 6%. This CDR3 contains 14 residues. Per the germline V gene, CDR1 is LNHDA and CDR2 is SQIVND (reference sequence). Trimming stripped 10 bases from V and 6 bases from J, with 19 bases between.

The specimen was unsorted PBMCs, collected 3.1 years after starting antiretroviral therapy. The clonotype comes from a woman aged 45-60 years with HIV. The rearrangement joins TRBV19 to TRBJ1-5, with D hard to call. CDR3 in amino acids: CATPGRAPLQPQHF. The CDR3 DNA reads TGTGCCACCCCGGGGAGGGCGCCCCTTCAGCCCCAGCATTTT.